These T cell receptor beta chains were read from a single sample in a study of OX40 agonist ivuxolimab in advanced cancers. Measured with immunoSEQ multiplex PCR; TCRdb has only the in-frame clones, and not every one. This table has roughly 60,000 clones, around 86% appearing once. The input for sequencing was CD4+ or CD8+ T cells sorted from blood, taken in a trial of the OX40 agonist ivuxolimab. These receptors were taken from an adult with an advanced solid tumor such as melanoma, head and neck, liver or kidney cancer. Each CDR3 is given without its conserved first and last residue. Fields, in order: V gene, CDR3 protein.

>TRBV7-9
ASSRDRIDEKLF
>TRBV2
ASRTGGGNQPQH
>TRBV7-4
ASSFLAGCSYEQY
>TRBV11-3
ASSLGPLGGEQY
>TRBV15
ATSTPSRRKRETQY
>TRBV18
ASSPFVSSGELF
>TRBV18
ASSPGKGETQY
>TRBV27
AIGPYNEQF
>TRBV18
ASGQGADTEAF
>TRBV7-6
ASSLASTRTLNTEAF
>TRBV7-6
ASSLEAEQY
>TRBV7-2
ASSPTGSKSNQPQH
>TRBV30
AWSVLAGTEQY
>TRBV29-1
SVEDNYVGVGANVLT
>TRBV6-5
ASSLQGVRISPLH
>TRBV7-3
ASSPTHGTTSYT
>TRBV7-2
ASSPSSRRDQREQY
>TRBV10-3
ATVSNSYEQY
>TRBV18
ASSPGLYTLTDTQY
>TRBV19
ASSIPRTGGEETQY
>TRBV10-3
AISDRQGDGYIEAF
>TRBV7-2
ASSLRSGANSPLH
>TRBV19
ASKGSTGRYEQY
>TRBV6-1
ASGRDPQDTQY
>TRBV5-4
ASSFPRATSYGYT
>TRBV9
ASSTGTSYTNTDTQY
>TRBV28
ASTPGTGRSEQF
>TRBV14
ASSRDIVLGNSPLH
>TRBV7-3
ASSLGLAGAEQF
>TRBV6-6
ASRGQGITDTQY
>TRBV15
ATSRDRGKGAGNTIY
>TRBV28
ASSLTGGHDQPQH
>TRBV6-1
ASSEILAGGTKNTGELF
>TRBV6-5
ASSYTLTPGSNEQF
>TRBV4-3
ASSQERGNTEAF
>TRBV19
ASTARGPQGPSGNTIY
>TRBV5-1
ASSLQREAGRDTQY
>TRBV5-1
ASSPTGVEGYT
>TRBV2
ASTFQGTGGSGNSPLH
>TRBV7-9
ASSRDVYGYT
>TRBV2
ASITDREMEQF
>TRBV5-1
ASKKRGGTDTQY
>TRBV6-1
ASSYWENTEAF
>TRBV5-4
ASSLPGIYEQY
>TRBV11-3
ASSLDFGEQY
>TRBV6-6
ASSYPRGHRSGELF
>TRBV19
ASRTGGTQY
>TRBV2
ASMGGSNTGELF
>TRBV5-4
ASSPGPSDNSPLH
>TRBV6-6
ASRPHPGSGFSEQF
>TRBV27
ASKANRRGYTDTQY
>TRBV7-3
ASSLTGYEQY